This T cell receptor (beta chain) is drawn from a study of CD8+ T cells in alopecia areata. General study findings and limits: Clarity of TCR sharing across patients fell short of that in mice, possibly HLA-related. Administration of tofacitinib significantly diminished scalp clonality and expanded CD8+ clones within the top 100. It was lesional scalp, especially alopecia totalis/universalis, that showed higher clonality than normal scalp.

Remarks on this clone: Antigen: not known.

The treatment: oral pan-JAK inhibitor, 5-10 mg twice daily. CDR3 length: 11 residues. V was cut by 8 bases and J by 4 bases, with 7 bases left in between. The V gene's germline CDR1 is MNHEY and CDR2 SMNVEV (reference sequence). The authors extracted RNA and reverse transcribed it into cDNA as the sequencing template. Produced via immunoSEQ multiplex PCR; TCRdb's table is partial and in-frame only. The table lists about 140,000 clones, 86% of them singletons. The V call is TRBV27, the J call TRBJ2-3; D not certain. The clonotype was recovered from a human donor with alopecia areata. The specimen was CD8+ T cells sorted from blood, collected at week 4, from a patient treated with tofacitinib. The CDR3 spells CASGFPDTQYF. CDR3 nucleotides: TGTGCCAGCGGATTTCCAGATACGCAGTATTTT.